A single sample is the source of the 32 T cell receptor beta chains below, sequenced in a study of blood T cells in healthy people across ages. A second PCR, run for about 7 to 12 cycles, used a sample-barcoded 5' primer plus a J-beta primer mix. Via MiXCR, TCRdb re-called the 5' RACE reads, giving one row per CDR3 protein. The top ten hold 10% to 15% of the sample, which has about 810,000 distinct CDR3 sequences, approximately 35% seen once. What was sequenced was blood. These receptors all come from a man between 18 and 29 years old in good health.

This clonotype was seen ten or more times. V and J are TRBV5-1 and TRBJ2-5, with no clear D. The germline gives CDR1 SGHRS, CDR2 YFSETQ. V lost 2 bases, J lost 3 bases, and 11 bases lay in between. The CDR3 sequence is 14 residues long. The CDR3 coding sequence is TGCGCCAGCAGCTTACACCCCGCCGAAGAGACCCAGTACTTC. Its protein product is CASSLHPAEETQYF.

This clonotype was picked up a small number of times. This rearrangement joins TRBV5-1 to TRBJ2-7, with D tentatively TRBD1 (6 bases). CDR3 length equals 16 residues. The germline CDR1 and CDR2 sequences are SGHRS and YFSETQ. V lost 0 bases to trimming and J lost 0 bases, with 13 bases between them. This chain's CDR3 is CASSLGPDRSSYEQYF. For the CDR3, the DNA is TGCGCCAGCAGCTTGGGGCCGGACAGAAGCTCCTACGAGCAGTACTTC.

This clonotype came up a few times. The chain employs TRBV28 and TRBJ2-7; D is possibly TRBD1 (5 bases). Germline V gene data show CDR1 as MDHEN and CDR2 as SYDVKM. Trimming removed 3 bases at V and 4 bases at J, with 13 bases between. CDR3 size: 14 residues. The CDR3 loop reads CASSFGASNYEQYV. For the CDR3, the DNA is TGTGCCAGCAGTTTTGGGGCAAGCAATTACGAGCAGTACGTC.

The chain joins TRBV28 to TRBJ2-7; 8 nucleotides match TRBD1. CDR3 length: 15 residues. Germline V lookup: CDR1 MDHEN, CDR2 SYDVKM. V dropped 5 bases and J dropped 5; count of bases not matched to a gene: 11. CDR3: CASSPRGRGLNEQYF. The DNA for the CDR3 is TGTGCCAGCAGTCCCCGGGGCAGGGGGCTAAACGAGCAGTACTTC.

V and J are TRBV14 and TRBJ1-1; the D gene is possibly TRBD1 (5 bases). CDR1 and CDR2 (germline): SGHDN, FVKESK. This CDR3 has 13 amino acids. Between the trimmed V and J ends, which lost 3 bases and 12 bases, there was a span of 17 bases. For the CDR3, the DNA is TGTGCCAGCAGCCAGGCCCGGCAGGGCCGGACTTTCTTT. This codes for CASSQARQGRTFF.

At least ten counts were recorded for this clonotype. This chain joins TRBV10-3 and TRBJ2-7; 8 bases align to TRBD1. The J segment lost 3 bases and the V segment lost 2 bases, leaving 0 bases of the junction unmatched. Germline loops: CDR1 ENHRY, CDR2 SYGVKD. This CDR3 comprises 13 residues. The CDR3 here is CAISEGTGYEQYF. CDR3 DNA: TGTGCCATCAGTGAGGGGACAGGCTACGAGCAGTACTTC.

The V and J genes are TRBV7-2 and TRBJ2-1; 13 bases fit TRBD2. Germline values: CDR1 SGHTA, CDR2 FQGNSA. There are 17 residues in the CDR3. V was pared by 1 base and J by 6 bases, with 6 bases of the junction left unmatched. CDR3 in amino acids: CASSLEGTSGAFNEQFF. The CDR3 coding sequence is TGTGCCAGCAGCTTAGAGGGGACTAGCGGGGCTTTCAATGAGCAGTTCTTC.

Note on this clonotype: At one boundary the junction diverges from the germline segment, which might be a read error. The V call is TRBV11-2, the J call TRBJ1-1; D is undetermined. The CDR3 is 14 amino acids. The germline V gene has CDR1 SGHAT and CDR2 FQNNGV. CDR3 sequence (DNA): TGTGCCAGCAGCGTAGATCTCCGGTCTACTGAAGCTTTCTTT. Translation: CASSVDLRSTEAFF.

This clonotype occurred a few times. This chain uses TRBV20-1 with TRBJ1-5, with D unresolved. V was cut by 6 bases and J by 6 bases, with 15 bases left in between. Per germline, CDR1 DFQATT and CDR2 SNEGSKA (reference sequence). This CDR3 has 13 residues. This CDR3 is CSARQEARQPQHF. The CDR3 region has the DNA TGCAGTGCCCGTCAGGAGGCGCGTCAGCCCCAGCATTTT.

The chain has TRBV6-6 and TRBJ1-6, with a weak D call TRBD1 (5 bases). V was trimmed by 0 bases and J by 7 bases, leaving 10 bases between them. CDR1 is MNHNY, CDR2 SVGAGI, per germline (reference sequence). This CDR3 has 15 amino acids. In DNA, the CDR3 is TGTGCCAGCAGTTACTCGCGGGACCCAAATTCACCCCTCCACTTT. Its protein product is CASSYSRDPNSPLHF.

V usage is TRBV5-1 and J usage is TRBJ1-6; 7 bases are shared with TRBD1. The trim removed 4 bases at V and 11 bases at J, leaving 9 bases unmatched. This CDR3 spans 14 amino acids. Germline-derived CDR1 and CDR2 are SGHRS and YFSETQ. CDR3 nucleotide sequence: TGCGCCAGCAGCCTTCGGACAGGACGGGCACCCCTCCACTTT. Its translation is CASSLRTGRAPLHF.

The chain couples TRBV28 to TRBJ1-2, with D maybe TRBD1 (6 bases). Per the germline V gene, CDR1 is MDHEN and CDR2 is SYDVKM. This CDR3 region has 13 residues. Trimming pared 6 bases from V and 8 bases from J, leaving 16 bases between. This CDR3 is CASSPPGALGYTF. The CDR3 DNA sequence: TGTGCCAGCAGCCCGCCGGGGGCATTAGGCTACACCTTC.

The rearrangement uses TRBV4-1 and TRBJ2-3; the match to TRBD2 covers 11 bases. This CDR3 spans 17 amino acids. V lost 4 bases to trimming and J lost 4 bases; unmatched junction nucleotides: 10. Looked up from germline, CDR1 is MGHRA and CDR2 is YSYEKL. As DNA, the CDR3 is TGCGCCAGCAGCCCTATCTCCGGGACTAGCGGATCAGATACGCAGTATTTT. It yields the protein CASSPISGTSGSDTQYF.

V gene TRBV4-2 combines with J gene TRBJ1-1; 7 bases line up with TRBD1. The CDR3 is made up of 17 amino acids. Germline lookup yields CDR1 LGHNA and CDR2 YNFKEQ. Losses at the gene ends were 3 bases for V and 1 base for J; bases not matched to a gene: 11. CDR3 protein: CASSQEETGMGNTEAFF. The DNA of the CDR3 is TGTGCCAGCAGCCAGGAAGAGACAGGGATGGGGAACACTGAAGCTTTCTTT.

The CDR3 region is CATSDGTAYQETQYF. As DNA, the CDR3 is TGTGCCACCAGTGACGGGACAGCGTACCAAGAGACCCAGTACTTC. The rearrangement links TRBV24-1 to TRBJ2-5; 7 bases agree with TRBD1. Germline V gene sequence: CDR1 KGHDR, CDR2 SFDVKD. The J segment lost 0 bases and the V segment lost 4 bases, leaving 4 bases of the junction unmatched. The CDR3 covers 15 residues.

The chain employs TRBV2 and TRBJ2-4; D might be TRBD2 (6 bases). The CDR3 consists of 15 residues. CDR1 and CDR2 from the germline V gene are SNHLY and FYNNEI. V was clipped by 5 bases and J by 7 bases, with 18 bases between them. The CDR3 here is CASSLSADYGNIQYF. The CDR3 DNA reads as TGTGCCAGCAGTCTATCTGCGGACTACGGGAACATTCAGTACTTC. The full variable domain, with the rest looked up from reference TRBV2 and TRBJ2-4, is EPEVTQTPSHQVTQMGQEVILRCVPISNHLYFYWYRQILGQKVEFLVSFYNNEISEKSEIFDDQFSVERPDGSNFTLKIRSTKLEDSAMYFCASSLSADYGNIQYFGAGTRLSVL.

This clonotype came up many times. The V gene is TRBV7-2, the J gene TRBJ2-3; no clear D. The CDR3 spans 14 residues. V lost 6 bases to trimming and J lost 1 base, with 11 bases between them. Germline V gene lookup returns CDR1 SGHTA and CDR2 FQGNSA. CDR3 sequence (DNA): TGTGCCAGCAGTTCGGCCCCTGGCACAGATACGCAGTATTTT. Its protein product is CASSSAPGTDTQYF.

This clonotype was counted between two and nine times. The rearrangement uses TRBV5-5 and TRBJ2-1; perhaps TRBD2 as D (5 bases). This CDR3 has 13 residues. The V gene's germline CDR1 is SGHKS and CDR2 YYEKEE (reference sequence). The V end was cut by 0 bases, the J end by 6 bases, with 7 bases between. CDR3 region: CASSLATSNEQFF. In DNA form, the CDR3 reads TGTGCCAGCAGCTTGGCCACTAGCAATGAGCAGTTCTTC.

This clonotype came up a few times. The V gene is TRBV27, the J gene TRBJ2-7, with no clear D. CDR3 size: 14 residues. Germline loops: CDR1 MNHEY, CDR2 SMNVEV (reference sequence). V was cut by 0 bases and J by 3 bases, with 9 bases left in between. The CDR3: CASSLSAGRYEQYF. As DNA, the CDR3 is TGTGCCAGCAGTTTATCAGCCGGACGCTACGAGCAGTACTTC.

This clonotype occurred a few times. The J gene is TRBJ1-1, the V gene TRBV15; 9 bases are shared with TRBD1. Germline V CDR1 and CDR2: LNHNV, YYDKDF (reference sequence). CDR3 length: 14 amino acids. The V segment lost 3 bases and the J segment 1 base; nucleotides outside the gene matches: 0. The CDR3 nucleotides read TGTGCCACCAGCAGGGGACAGGGGAACACTGAAGCTTTCTTT. Its translation is CATSRGQGNTEAFF.

The chain carries TRBV12-3 or TRBV12-4 and TRBJ2-1; perhaps D is TRBD1 or TRBD2 (7 bases each). V was shortened by 0 bases and J by 6 bases, with 15 bases between the two germline ends. The CDR3 extends over 16 amino acids. The CDR3 is CASSLAQGGRTNEQFF. CDR3 DNA: TGTGCCAGCAGTTTAGCCCAGGGGGGGCGGACCAATGAGCAGTTCTTC.

As for this clonotype: Germline is not matched at one junction end, which may reflect a read error. V gene TRBV14 combines with J gene TRBJ2-3; D is possibly TRBD2 (6 bases). Germline CDR1 reads SGHDN; CDR2 reads FVKESK. This CDR3 comprises 17 residues. This CDR3 is CASNQVAGRLDTDTQYF. CDR3 DNA sequence: TGTGCCAGCAACCAAGTCGCAGGGAGGTTAGACACAGATACGCAGTATTTT.

This clonotype has a count of ten or more. The chain is built from TRBV20-1 and TRBJ2-5; a possible D gene is TRBD2 (6 bases). The V end lost 8 bases, the J end lost 2 bases, and 12 bases lay between the germline ends. The CDR3 contains 12 residues. Germline assignment: CDR1 DFQATT and CDR2 SNEGSKA (reference sequence). The CDR3: CSRYGGQETQYF. The CDR3 bases are TGCAGTCGATATGGGGGGCAAGAGACCCAGTACTTC.

This chain links TRBV29-1 with TRBJ1-4; D is undetermined. This CDR3 contains 11 residues. V dropped 7 bases and J dropped 4 bases, with 7 bases sitting between them. Germline-derived CDR1 and CDR2 are SQVTM and ANQGSEA. Written as DNA, the CDR3 is TGCAGCGGTGCAGTTAATGAAAAACTGTTTTTT. Translating gives CSGAVNEKLFF.

The rearrangement uses TRBV30 and TRBJ2-2; 10 nucleotides align to TRBD2. The germline V gene has CDR1 GTSNPN and CDR2 SVGIG (reference sequence). V shed 5 bases, J shed 6 bases, and the junction held 3 bases outside the gene matches. The CDR3 totals 13 residues. Here the CDR3 reads CAWLSGGAGELFF. CDR3 sequence (DNA): TGTGCCTGGCTAAGCGGGGGGGCCGGGGAGCTGTTTTTT.

Only a few counts were recorded for this clonotype. The chain is built from TRBV12-3 or TRBV12-4 and TRBJ2-2; 9 bases fit TRBD1. With V trimmed by 2 bases and J by 6 bases, 7 bases remained unmatched. The CDR3 is 16 amino acids. CDR3 nucleotide sequence: TGTGCCAGCAGTTTAATACAGGGGGCAGGATCCGGGGAGCTGTTTTTT. It is translated as CASSLIQGAGSGELFF.

This clonotype occurred a few times. This chain links TRBV2 with TRBJ1-6, with D unresolved. Germline lookup yields CDR1 SNHLY and CDR2 FYNNEI. The CDR3 is made up of 13 amino acids. The V and J ends lost 6 bases and 11 bases respectively, with 14 bases between them. CDR3 amino acids: CASSSVRDAPLHF. In DNA, the CDR3 is TGTGCCAGCAGCTCCGTGAGGGATGCACCCCTCCACTTT.

The chain recombines TRBV5-4 with TRBJ2-1, with 9 bases matching TRBD1. This CDR3 has 14 amino acids. V lost 4 bases, J lost 7 bases, and 6 bases stayed unmatched. Germline V lookup: CDR1 SGHNT, CDR2 YYREEE (reference sequence). The CDR3 region has the DNA TGTGCCAGCAGCCGCCCGACAGGGGGAAATGAGCAGTTCTTC. It encodes CASSRPTGGNEQFF.

The chain recombines TRBV29-1 with TRBJ1-1; no firm D call. This CDR3 spans 13 amino acids. Germline V gives CDR1 SQVTM, CDR2 ANQGSEA. The germline V and J ends were trimmed by 4 bases and 1 base, with 10 bases remaining between them. The CDR3 nucleotides are TGCAGCGTTGTTGGGAAGGAGAACACTGAAGCTTTCTTT. Encoded protein: CSVVGKENTEAFF.

This clonotype was observed a few times. This chain connects TRBV5-6 to TRBJ1-4; no definite D call. V was pared by 4 bases and J by 8 bases, with 12 bases between. Germline V gene sequence: CDR1 SGHDT, CDR2 YYEEEE. This CDR3 region has 13 residues. CDR3 loop: CASSPGWGEKLFF. As DNA, the CDR3 is TGTGCCAGCAGCCCCGGGTGGGGAGAAAAACTGTTTTTT.

V and J are TRBV10-3 and TRBJ2-5; possibly TRBD1 for D (6 bases). Trimming pared 3 bases from V and 11 bases from J, leaving 16 bases between. The CDR3 is 13 residues long. Germline-derived CDR1 and CDR2 are ENHRY and SYGVKD. In DNA form, the CDR3 reads TGTGCCATCAGTGACCAACAGGGTTTTGAGCAGTACTTC. Protein: CAISDQQGFEQYF.

V and J are TRBV27 and TRBJ2-5, with D possibly being TRBD1 (6 bases). CDR1 and CDR2 from the germline V gene are MNHEY and SMNVEV (reference sequence). The V end was cut by 8 bases, the J end by 11 bases, with 30 bases between. The CDR3 runs 16 residues. CDR3 in amino acids: CASAKFQGSGFNEQYF. For the CDR3, the DNA is TGTGCCAGCGCCAAATTCCAGGGGTCTGGGTTCAATGAGCAGTACTTC.